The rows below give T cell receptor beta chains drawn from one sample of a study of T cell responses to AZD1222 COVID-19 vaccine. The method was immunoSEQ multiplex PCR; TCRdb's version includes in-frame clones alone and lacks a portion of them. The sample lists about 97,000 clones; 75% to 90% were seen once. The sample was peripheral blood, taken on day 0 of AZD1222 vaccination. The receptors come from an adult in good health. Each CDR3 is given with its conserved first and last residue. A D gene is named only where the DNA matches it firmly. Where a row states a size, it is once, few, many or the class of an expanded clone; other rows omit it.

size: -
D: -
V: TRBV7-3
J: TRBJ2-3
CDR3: CASSPTPGQAKYF
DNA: TGTGCCAGCAGCCCAACACCCGGACAAGCGAAGTATTTT

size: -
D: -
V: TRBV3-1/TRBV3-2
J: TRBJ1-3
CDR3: CASSQDWGGPSSGNTIYF
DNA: TGTGCCAGCAGCCAAGATTGGGGGGGCCCGAGCTCTGGAAACACCATATATTTT

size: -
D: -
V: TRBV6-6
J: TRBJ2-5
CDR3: CASSSRDLTGGETQYF
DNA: TGTGCCAGCAGTTCCCGGGACTTAACTGGGGGAGAGACCCAGTACTTC

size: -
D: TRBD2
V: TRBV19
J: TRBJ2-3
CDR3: CASGPGLAGGVGTDTQYF
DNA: TGTGCCAGCGGGCCGGGACTAGCGGGGGGGGTCGGCACAGATACGCAGTATTTT

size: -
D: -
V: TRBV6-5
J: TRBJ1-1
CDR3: CASSRGAHSEAFF
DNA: TGTGCCAGCAGTCGGGGGGCGCATTCTGAAGCTTTCTTT

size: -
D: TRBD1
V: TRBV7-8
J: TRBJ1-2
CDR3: CASSRGQGNYGYTF
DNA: TGTGCCAGCAGCCGGGGACAGGGCAACTATGGCTACACCTTC

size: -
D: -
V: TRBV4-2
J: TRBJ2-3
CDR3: CASSPQGPDTQYF
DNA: TGTGCCAGCAGCCCTCAGGGTCCAGATACGCAGTATTTT

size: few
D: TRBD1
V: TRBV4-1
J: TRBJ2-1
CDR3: CASSLQFTGVGENEQFF
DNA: TGCGCCAGCAGCCTGCAATTTACAGGGGTAGGTGAGAATGAGCAGTTCTTC

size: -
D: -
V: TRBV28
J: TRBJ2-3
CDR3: CASRGDRPRTDTQYF
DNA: TGTGCCAGCAGGGGAGACAGGCCCCGAACAGATACGCAGTATTTT

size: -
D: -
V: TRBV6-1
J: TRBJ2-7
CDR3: CASSEGLPTAAYEQYF
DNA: TGTGCCAGCAGTGAAGGTTTGCCTACAGCCGCCTACGAGCAGTACTTC

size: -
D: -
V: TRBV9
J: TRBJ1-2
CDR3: CASLSYGGGYTF
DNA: TGTGCCAGCCTTTCTTACGGAGGCGGCTACACCTTC

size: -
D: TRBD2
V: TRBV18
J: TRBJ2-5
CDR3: CASSPTLAGDETQYF
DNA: TGTGCCAGCTCACCCACACTAGCGGGAGACGAGACCCAGTACTTC

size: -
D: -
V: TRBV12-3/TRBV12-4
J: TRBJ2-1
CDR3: CASRLNNEQFF
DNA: TGTGCCAGCAGATTAAACAATGAGCAGTTCTTC

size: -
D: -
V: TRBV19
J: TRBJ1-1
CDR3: CASSMGQGDHPRREAFF
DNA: TGTGCCAGTAGTATGGGGCAGGGAGACCACCCTAGGCGCGAAGCTTTCTTT

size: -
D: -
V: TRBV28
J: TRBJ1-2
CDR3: CASRPLQESGTF
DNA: TGTGCCAGCAGGCCTTTACAGGAGTCGGGCACCTTC

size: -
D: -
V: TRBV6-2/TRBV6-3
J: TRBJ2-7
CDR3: CASSNGQTTGGEQYF
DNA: TGTGCCAGCAGCAACGGACAGACCACGGGCGGCGAGCAGTACTTC

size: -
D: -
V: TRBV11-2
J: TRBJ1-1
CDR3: CASSLVGALAEAFF
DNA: TGTGCCAGCAGCTTAGTCGGGGCCTTGGCTGAAGCTTTCTTT

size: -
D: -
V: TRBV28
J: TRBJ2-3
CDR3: CASSLSGTDTQYF
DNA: TGTGCCAGCAGTTTAAGTGGAACAGATACGCAGTATTTT

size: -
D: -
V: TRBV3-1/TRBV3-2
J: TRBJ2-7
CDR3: CASSQDGAGRYEQYF
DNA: TGTGCCAGCAGCCAAGATGGTGCAGGGAGGTACGAGCAGTACTTC

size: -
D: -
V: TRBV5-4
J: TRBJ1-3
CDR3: CASSLQVDNTIYF
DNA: TGTGCCAGCAGCCTACAGGTAGACAACACCATATATTTT

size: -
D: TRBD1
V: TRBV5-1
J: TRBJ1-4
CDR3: CASSIQTGVGEKLFF
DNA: TGCGCCAGCAGCATCCAGACAGGGGTGGGCGAAAAACTGTTTTTT

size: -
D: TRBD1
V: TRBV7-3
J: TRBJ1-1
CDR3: CASSLQQGSTEAFF
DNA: TGTGCCAGCAGCTTACAACAGGGGTCCACTGAAGCTTTCTTT

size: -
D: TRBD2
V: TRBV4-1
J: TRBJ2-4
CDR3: CASSQGTSGGELAKNIQYF
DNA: TGCGCCAGCAGCCAGGGGACTAGCGGGGGGGAACTAGCCAAAAACATTCAGTACTTC